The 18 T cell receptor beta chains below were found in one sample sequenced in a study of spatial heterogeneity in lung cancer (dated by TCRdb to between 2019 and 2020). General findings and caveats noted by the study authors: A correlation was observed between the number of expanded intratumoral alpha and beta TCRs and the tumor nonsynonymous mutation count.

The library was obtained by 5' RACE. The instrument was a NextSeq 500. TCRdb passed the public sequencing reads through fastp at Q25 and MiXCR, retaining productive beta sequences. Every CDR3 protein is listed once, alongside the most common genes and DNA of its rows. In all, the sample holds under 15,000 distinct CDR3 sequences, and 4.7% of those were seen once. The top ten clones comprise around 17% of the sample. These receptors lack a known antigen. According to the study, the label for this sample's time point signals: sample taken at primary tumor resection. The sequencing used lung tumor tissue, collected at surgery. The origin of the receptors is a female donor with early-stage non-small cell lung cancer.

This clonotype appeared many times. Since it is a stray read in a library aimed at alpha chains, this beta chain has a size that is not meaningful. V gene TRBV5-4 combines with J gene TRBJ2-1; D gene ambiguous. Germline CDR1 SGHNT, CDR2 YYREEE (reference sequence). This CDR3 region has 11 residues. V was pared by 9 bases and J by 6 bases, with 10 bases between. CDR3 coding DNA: TGTGCCATCTCAGCAAGCAATGAGCAGTTCTTC. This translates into CAISASNEQFF. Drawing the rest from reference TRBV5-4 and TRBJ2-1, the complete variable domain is ETGVTQSPTHLIKTRGQQVTLRCSSQSGHNTVSWYQQALGQGPQFIFQYYREEENGRGNFPPRFSGLQFPNYSSELNVNALELDDSALYLCAISASNEQFFGPGTRLTVL.

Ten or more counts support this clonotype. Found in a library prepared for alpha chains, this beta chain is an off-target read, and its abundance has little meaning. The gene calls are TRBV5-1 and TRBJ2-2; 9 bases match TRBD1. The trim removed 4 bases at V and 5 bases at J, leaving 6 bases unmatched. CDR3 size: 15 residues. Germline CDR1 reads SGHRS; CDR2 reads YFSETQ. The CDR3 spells CASSPGTGQTGELFF. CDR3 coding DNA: TGCGCCAGCAGCCCTGGGACAGGGCAGACCGGGGAGCTGTTTTTT.

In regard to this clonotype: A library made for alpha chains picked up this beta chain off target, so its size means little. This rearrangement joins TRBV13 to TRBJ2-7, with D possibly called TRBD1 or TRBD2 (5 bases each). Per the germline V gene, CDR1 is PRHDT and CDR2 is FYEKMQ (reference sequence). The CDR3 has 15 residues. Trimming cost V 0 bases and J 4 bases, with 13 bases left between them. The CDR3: CASSLGRGLGYEQYF. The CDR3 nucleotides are TGTGCCAGCAGCTTAGGGAGGGGATTGGGGTACGAGCAGTACTTC.

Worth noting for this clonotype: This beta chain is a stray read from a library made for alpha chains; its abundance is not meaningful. The CDR3 nucleotides read TGTGCCAGCAGTCCGGGACGACGAAGCTCTGGAAACACCATATATTTT. It encodes CASSPGRRSSGNTIYF. This sequence joins TRBV6-2 or TRBV6-3 and TRBJ1-3, with D perhaps matching TRBD1 (5 bases). V was clipped by 5 bases and J by 0 bases, with 14 bases between them. Germline CDR1 is MNHEY and CDR2 is SVGEGT. This CDR3 has 16 residues.

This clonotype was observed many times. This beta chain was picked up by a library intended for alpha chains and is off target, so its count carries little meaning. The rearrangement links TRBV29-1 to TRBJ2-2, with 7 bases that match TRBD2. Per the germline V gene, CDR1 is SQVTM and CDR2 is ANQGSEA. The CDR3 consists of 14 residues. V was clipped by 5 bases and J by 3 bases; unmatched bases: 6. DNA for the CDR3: TGCAGCGTTTCAGGGAGGGAGTACACCGGGGAGCTGTTTTTT. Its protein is CSVSGREYTGELFF.

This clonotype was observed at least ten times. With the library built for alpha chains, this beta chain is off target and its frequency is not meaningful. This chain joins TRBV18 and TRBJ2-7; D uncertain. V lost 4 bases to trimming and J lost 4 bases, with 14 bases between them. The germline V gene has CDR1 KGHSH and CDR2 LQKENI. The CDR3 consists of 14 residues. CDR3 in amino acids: CASSLRSQPYEQYF. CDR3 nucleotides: TGTGCCAGCTCACTAAGATCACAGCCTTACGAGCAGTACTTC.

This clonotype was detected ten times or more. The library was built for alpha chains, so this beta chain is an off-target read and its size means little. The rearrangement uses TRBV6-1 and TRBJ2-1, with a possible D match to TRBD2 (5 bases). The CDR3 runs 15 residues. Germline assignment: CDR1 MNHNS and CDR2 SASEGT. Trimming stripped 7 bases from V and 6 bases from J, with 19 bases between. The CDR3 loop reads CASKEGSGVGNEQFF. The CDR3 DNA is TGTGCCAGCAAGGAAGGGAGCGGAGTCGGCAATGAGCAGTTCTTC.

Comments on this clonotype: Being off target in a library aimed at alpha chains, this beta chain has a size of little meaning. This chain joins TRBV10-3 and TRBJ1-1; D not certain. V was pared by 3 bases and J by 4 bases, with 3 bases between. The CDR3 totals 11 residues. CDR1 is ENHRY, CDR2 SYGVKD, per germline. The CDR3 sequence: CAISDLTEAFF. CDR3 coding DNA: TGTGCCATCAGTGACCTCACTGAAGCTTTCTTT.

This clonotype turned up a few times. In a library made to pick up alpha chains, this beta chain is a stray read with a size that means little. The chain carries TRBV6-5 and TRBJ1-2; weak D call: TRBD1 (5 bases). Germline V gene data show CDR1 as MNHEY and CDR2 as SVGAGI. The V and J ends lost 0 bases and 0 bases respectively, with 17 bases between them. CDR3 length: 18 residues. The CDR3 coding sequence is TGTGCCAGCAGTTACTCGAACGGGCCAGGGTCCACTAACTATGGCTACACCTTC. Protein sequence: CASSYSNGPGSTNYGYTF.

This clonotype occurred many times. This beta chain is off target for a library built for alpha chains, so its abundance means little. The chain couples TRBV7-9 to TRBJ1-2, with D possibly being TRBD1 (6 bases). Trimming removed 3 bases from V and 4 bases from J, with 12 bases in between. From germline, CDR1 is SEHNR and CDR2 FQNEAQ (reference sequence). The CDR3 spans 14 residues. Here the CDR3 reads CASSFNRDRYGYTF. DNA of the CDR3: TGTGCCAGCAGCTTTAACAGGGACCGCTATGGCTACACCTTC.

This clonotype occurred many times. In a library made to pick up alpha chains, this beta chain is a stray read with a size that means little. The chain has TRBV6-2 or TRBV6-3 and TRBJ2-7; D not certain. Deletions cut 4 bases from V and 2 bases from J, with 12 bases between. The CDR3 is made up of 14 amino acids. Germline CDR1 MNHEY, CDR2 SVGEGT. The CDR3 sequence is CASSFMAGAYEQYF. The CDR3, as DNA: TGTGCCAGCAGTTTTATGGCTGGAGCCTACGAGCAGTACTTC.

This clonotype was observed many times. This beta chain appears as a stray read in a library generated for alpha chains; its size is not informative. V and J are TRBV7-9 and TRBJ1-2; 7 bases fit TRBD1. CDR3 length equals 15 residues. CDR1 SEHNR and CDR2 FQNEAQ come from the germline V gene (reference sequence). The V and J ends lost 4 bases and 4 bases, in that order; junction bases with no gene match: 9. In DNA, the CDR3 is TGTGCCAGCAGCTCGTGGGACAGCCCGAGCTATGGCTACACCTTC. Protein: CASSSWDSPSYGYTF.

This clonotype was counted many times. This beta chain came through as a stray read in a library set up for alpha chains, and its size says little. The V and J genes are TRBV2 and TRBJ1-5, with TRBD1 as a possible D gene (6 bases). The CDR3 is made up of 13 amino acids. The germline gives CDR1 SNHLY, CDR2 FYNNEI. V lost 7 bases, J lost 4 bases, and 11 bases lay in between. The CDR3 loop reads CASKSDSNQPQHF. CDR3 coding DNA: TGTGCCAGCAAATCGGACAGTAATCAGCCCCAGCATTTT. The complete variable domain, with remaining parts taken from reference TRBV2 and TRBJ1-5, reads EPEVTQTPSHQVTQMGQEVILRCVPISNHLYFYWYRQILGQKVEFLVSFYNNEISEKSEIFDDQFSVERPDGSNFTLKIRSTKLEDSAMYFCASKSDSNQPQHFGDGTRLSIL.

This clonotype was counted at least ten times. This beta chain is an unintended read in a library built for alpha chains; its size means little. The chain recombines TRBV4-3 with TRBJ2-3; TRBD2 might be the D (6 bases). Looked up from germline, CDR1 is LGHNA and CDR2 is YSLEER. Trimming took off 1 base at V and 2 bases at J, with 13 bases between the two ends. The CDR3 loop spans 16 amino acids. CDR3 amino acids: CASSQAVGGSTDTQYF. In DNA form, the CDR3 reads TGCGCCAGCAGCCAAGCGGTCGGGGGTTCCACAGATACGCAGTATTTT.

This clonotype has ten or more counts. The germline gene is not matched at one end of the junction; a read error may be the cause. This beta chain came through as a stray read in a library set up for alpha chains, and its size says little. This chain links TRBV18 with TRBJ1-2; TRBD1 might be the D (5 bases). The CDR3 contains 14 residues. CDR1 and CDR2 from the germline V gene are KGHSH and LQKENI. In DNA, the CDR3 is TGTGTCAGCTCACCCCCCGGACATAGCTATGGCTACACCTTC. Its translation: CVSSPPGHSYGYTF. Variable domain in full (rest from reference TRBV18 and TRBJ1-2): NAGVMQNPRHLVRRRGQEARLRCSPMKGHSHVYWYRQLPEEGLKFMVYLQKENIIDESGMPKERFSAEFPKEGPSILRIQQVVRGDSAAYFCVSSPPGHSYGYTFGSGTRLTVV.

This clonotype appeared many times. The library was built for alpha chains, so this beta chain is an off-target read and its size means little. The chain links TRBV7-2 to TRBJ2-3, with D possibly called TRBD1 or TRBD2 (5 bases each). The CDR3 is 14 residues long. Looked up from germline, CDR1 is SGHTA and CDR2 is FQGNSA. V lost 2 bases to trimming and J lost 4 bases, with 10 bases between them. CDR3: CASSLQGRADTQYF. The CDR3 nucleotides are TGTGCCAGCAGCTTACAGGGACGCGCAGATACGCAGTATTTT.

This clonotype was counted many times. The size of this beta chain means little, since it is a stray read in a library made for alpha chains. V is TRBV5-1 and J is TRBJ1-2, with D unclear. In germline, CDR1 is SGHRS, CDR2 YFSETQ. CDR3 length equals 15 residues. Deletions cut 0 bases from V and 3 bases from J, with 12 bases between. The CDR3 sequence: CASSLVSPLYYGYTF. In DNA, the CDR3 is TGCGCCAGCAGCTTGGTTTCCCCCCTATACTATGGCTACACCTTC. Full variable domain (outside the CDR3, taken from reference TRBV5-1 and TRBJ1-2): KAGVTQTPRYLIKTRGQQVTLSCSPISGHRSVSWYQQTPGQGLQFLFEYFSETQRNKGNFPGRFSGRQFSNSRSEMNVSTLELGDSALYLCASSLVSPLYYGYTFGSGTRLTVV.

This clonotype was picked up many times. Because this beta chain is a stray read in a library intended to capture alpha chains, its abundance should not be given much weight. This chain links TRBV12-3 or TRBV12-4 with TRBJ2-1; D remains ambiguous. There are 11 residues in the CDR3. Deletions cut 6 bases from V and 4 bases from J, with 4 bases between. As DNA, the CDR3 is TGTGCCAGCAGGCTATACAATGAGCAGTTCTTC. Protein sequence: CASRLYNEQFF.